These 21 T cell receptor beta chains came from one sample sequenced in a study of patients and donors after allogeneic stem cell transplantation. In TCRdb, the RT-PCR reads were re-called with MiXCR into one record per CDR3 protein. Of hundreds of thousands of distinct CDR3 sequences listed, around 16% are singletons. Specimen: blood, either unsorted or a sorted T cell fraction (not recorded which). The receptors stem from a human donor who was either an allogeneic HSCT recipient or a stem cell or donor lymphocyte infusion donor (not recorded which). It is not recorded whose cells these are; they may come from a transplant donor.

This clonotype was recorded a few times. DNA of the CDR3: TGCGCCAGCAGCTTTTGGGCCCTCGCAGGAGAGACCCAGTACTTC. Translating it yields CASSFWALAGETQYF. The chain links TRBV5-1 to TRBJ2-5, with no clear D. This CDR3 is built from 15 residues. Trimming took 2 bases from V and 4 from J, leaving 15 bases between them. CDR1 and CDR2 (germline): SGHRS, YFSETQ.

V is TRBV27 and J is TRBJ2-7, with 12 bases identical to TRBD2. Per germline, CDR1 MNHEY and CDR2 SMNVEV (reference sequence). CDR3 length: 15 amino acids. Unmatched junction bases numbered 6, after V lost 6 bases and J lost 3 bases. The DNA for the CDR3 is TGTGCCAGCAGGTTTACGACTAGCGGGAGCTACGAGCAGTACTTC. Amino acid sequence: CASRFTTSGSYEQYF.

The chain recombines TRBV7-2 with TRBJ2-1; possible D gene TRBD2, 7 bases. V lost 8 bases and J 4 bases, leaving 15 bases between the germline ends. The germline CDR1 and CDR2 sequences are SGHTA and FQGNSA. CDR3 size: 14 residues. This CDR3 is CASLRGAGYNEQFF. The CDR3 DNA is TGTGCCAGCCTTCGGGGGGCGGGGTACAATGAGCAGTTCTTC.

This chain connects TRBV20-1 to TRBJ1-4; TRBD1 matches 9 bases. Germline CDR1 and CDR2: DFQATT and SNEGSKA (reference sequence). The CDR3 has 14 amino acids. V shed 6 bases and J 4 bases; nucleotides not matched to a gene: 6. CDR3 sequence reads: CSAPDRGGNEKLFF. DNA for the CDR3: TGCAGTGCCCCGGACAGGGGAGGTAATGAAAAACTGTTTTTT.

This clonotype was seen a few times. The CDR3 spells CASSLARQAGELFF. In DNA, the CDR3 is TGCGCCAGCAGCTTGGCGCGGCAGGCCGGGGAGCTGTTTTTT. The V gene is TRBV5-1, the J gene TRBJ2-2, with unresolved D. There are 14 residues in the CDR3. Between the trimmed V and J ends, which lost 0 bases and 6 bases, there was a span of 9 bases. Germline CDR1 and CDR2: SGHRS and YFSETQ.

This clonotype was detected a few times. This chain uses TRBV12-3 or TRBV12-4 with TRBJ1-2, with a tentative D call TRBD1 (5 bases). With 6 bases removed from V and 3 bases from J, the gap between germline ends came to 17 bases. This CDR3 has 15 residues. The CDR3 DNA follows: TGTGCCAGCAGCGTGGCGCATCTAGGGGACTATGGCTACACCTTC. The encoded protein is CASSVAHLGDYGYTF.

There are many counts of this clonotype. The chain employs TRBV29-1 and TRBJ2-7; TRBD1 aligns across 7 bases. Germline V lookup: CDR1 SQVTM, CDR2 ANQGSEA. V lost 4 bases to trimming and J lost 1 base; unmatched junction nucleotides: 4. This CDR3 spans 13 amino acids. This chain's CDR3 is CSVVTGSSYEQYF. The CDR3 coding sequence is TGCAGCGTTGTGACAGGGAGTTCCTACGAGCAGTACTTC.

A few counts support this clonotype. This rearrangement joins TRBV5-1 to TRBJ2-7; 7 nucleotides line up with TRBD2. The CDR3 spans 14 residues. The V gene's germline CDR1 is SGHRS and CDR2 YFSETQ. V lost 4 bases to trimming and J lost 1 base; unmatched junction nucleotides: 5. The CDR3 region has the DNA TGCGCCAGCAGCCCGGGGACTATTTCCTACGAGCAGTACTTC. Translating gives CASSPGTISYEQYF.

The rearrangement links TRBV2 to TRBJ2-5; D is ambiguous. V was trimmed by 3 bases and J by 3 bases, leaving 8 bases between them. The germline gives CDR1 SNHLY, CDR2 FYNNEI. The CDR3 totals 13 residues. The CDR3 sequence is CASSDGSKETQYF. The DNA for the CDR3 is TGTGCCAGCAGTGACGGCAGCAAAGAGACCCAGTACTTC. The complete variable domain, with remaining parts taken from reference TRBV2 and TRBJ2-5, reads EPEVTQTPSHQVTQMGQEVILRCVPISNHLYFYWYRQILGQKVEFLVSFYNNEISEKSEIFDDQFSVERPDGSNFTLKIRSTKLEDSAMYFCASSDGSKETQYFGPGTRLLVL.

The chain joins TRBV19 to TRBJ1-2; D is undetermined. Trimming cost V 7 bases and J 0 bases, with 9 bases left between them. Germline CDR1 is LNHDA and CDR2 is SQIVND (reference sequence). This CDR3 region has 13 residues. Here the CDR3 reads CASMSPSNYGYTF. In nucleotides, the CDR3 is TGTGCCAGTATGAGCCCTTCTAACTATGGCTACACCTTC.

This sequence joins TRBV6-5 and TRBJ1-1; 8 nucleotides line up with TRBD1. This CDR3 has 15 amino acids. Germline assignment: CDR1 MNHEY and CDR2 SVGAGI. The trim removed 2 bases at V and 3 bases at J, leaving 5 bases unmatched. CDR3 in amino acids: CASSYRDRLHTEAFF. The CDR3 nucleotides read TGTGCCAGCAGTTACCGGGACAGGCTGCACACTGAAGCTTTCTTT.

As regards this clonotype: Germline and junction disagree at one end, which may indicate a read error. The V and J genes are TRBV7-6 and TRBJ2-7; D may be TRBD1 or TRBD2 (5 bases each). This CDR3 spans 12 amino acids. CDR1 and CDR2 (germline): SGHVS, FNYEAQ. The CDR3 DNA reads as TGTGCCAGCAGCTTAGATCTGGGGGAAAAGTCCTTC. It specifies CASSLDLGEKSF.

This clonotype was seen more than once but under ten times. The chain is built from TRBV12-3 or TRBV12-4 and TRBJ1-3; no firm D call. Trimming left V 6 bases short and J 1 base short, with 22 bases between. CDR3 length equals 18 residues. The CDR3 DNA is TGTGCCAGCAGCCAACGAGGACGGACGCAAGTTTCTGGAAACACCATATATTTT. Encoded protein: CASSQRGRTQVSGNTIYF.

The rearrangement uses TRBV20-1 and TRBJ2-2; a weak D match, TRBD1 (5 bases). The CDR3 extends over 12 amino acids. Trimming took off 4 bases at V and 9 bases at J, with 12 bases between the two ends. Germline CDR1 is DFQATT and CDR2 is SNEGSKA (reference sequence). CDR3 protein: CSANDQGWELFF. The CDR3 coding sequence is TGCAGTGCTAATGATCAGGGTTGGGAGCTGTTTTTT.

This clonotype was seen a few times. This chain joins TRBV29-1 and TRBJ1-1; possible D gene TRBD1, 6 bases. V lost 5 bases and J lost 1, with 11 bases in between. The CDR3 is 13 amino acids. Germline V gene sequence: CDR1 SQVTM, CDR2 ANQGSEA. CDR3 loop: CSVTGFGNTEAFF. CDR3 bases: TGCAGCGTTACAGGGTTCGGGAACACTGAAGCTTTCTTT.

A remark on this clonotype: With a much larger clone just one base away, this may be a read error. This chain links TRBV27 with TRBJ2-2, with D perhaps matching TRBD1 (6 bases). This CDR3 spans 14 amino acids. The germline V gene has CDR1 MNHEY and CDR2 SMNVEV (reference sequence). Trimming pared 1 base from V and 4 bases from J, leaving 7 bases between. CDR3 in DNA: TGTGCCAGCAGTTTATACAGGGTCACCGGGGAGCTGTTTTTT. Its translation: CASSLYRVTGELFF.

The V gene is TRBV12-3 or TRBV12-4, the J gene TRBJ1-5, with D perhaps matching TRBD1 (5 bases). V lost 6 bases to trimming and J lost 0 bases, with 18 bases between them. The CDR3 spans 17 residues. DNA of the CDR3: TGTGCCAGCAGGCGGCAGGGAGGGTTCTATAGCAATCAGCCCCAGCATTTT. This codes for CASRRQGGFYSNQPQHF.

This clonotype has a handful of counts. This CDR3 reads CSAREGGQGAGQPQHF. DNA of the CDR3: TGCAGTGCTAGAGAAGGAGGACAGGGGGCAGGGCAGCCCCAGCATTTT. The V call is TRBV20-1, the J call TRBJ1-5, with 11 bases fitting TRBD1. Germline V CDR1 and CDR2: DFQATT, SNEGSKA (reference sequence). The CDR3 loop spans 16 amino acids. V shed 0 bases and J 7 bases; nucleotides not matched to a gene: 8.

The gene calls are TRBV7-3 and TRBJ1-1; tentative D call: TRBD1 (6 bases). Germline V gives CDR1 SGHTA, CDR2 FQGTGA. V was clipped by 8 bases and J by 4 bases, with 14 bases between them. This CDR3 comprises 13 residues. DNA of the CDR3: TGTGCCAGCGCAAGGGGGATGAGCACTGAAGCTTTCTTT. Translation gives CASARGMSTEAFF. Variable domain in full (rest from reference TRBV7-3 and TRBJ1-1): GAGVSQTPSNKVTEKGKYVELRCDPISGHTALYWYRQSLGQGPEFLIYFQGTGAADDSGLPNDRFFAVRPEGSVSTLKIQRTERGDSAVYLCASARGMSTEAFFGQGTRLTVV.

J is TRBJ1-2 and V is TRBV20-1, with D unclear. The germline CDR1 and CDR2 sequences are DFQATT and SNEGSKA (reference sequence). V lost 4 bases and J 2 bases, leaving 11 bases between the germline ends. This CDR3 has 13 residues. The CDR3 is CSAMEGKNYGYTF. DNA of the CDR3: TGCAGTGCTATGGAAGGAAAGAACTATGGCTACACCTTC.

The V and J genes are TRBV12-3 or TRBV12-4 and TRBJ2-2; 10 bases align to TRBD1. Losses at the gene ends were 5 bases for V and 4 bases for J; bases not matched to a gene: 7. This CDR3 has 16 residues. The CDR3: CASSQTGGDGTGELFF. The CDR3 coding sequence is TGTGCCAGCAGTCAGACAGGGGGCGATGGCACCGGGGAGCTGTTTTTT.